One T cell receptor beta chain is described in this entry. Profiling relied on immunoSEQ multiplex PCR, and the TCRdb table lists in-frame clones only, not all of them. The data contain about 120,000 clones, around 90% of them singletons. These data come from a study of T cell responses to AZD1222 COVID-19 vaccine. CDR3 length: 15 amino acids. V was clipped by 7 bases and J by 2 bases; unmatched bases: 8. Germline lookup yields CDR1 SQVTM and CDR2 ANQGSEA. This chain connects TRBV29-1 to TRBJ1-5, with TRBD1 matching over 10 bases. The sample here was peripheral blood, taken on day 0 of AZD1222 vaccination. The TCR originated in an adult in good health. CDR3 sequence (DNA): TGCAGCGCGTCCCCCGGGACAGGGGGCAATCAGCCCCAGCATTTT. It is translated as CSASPGTGGNQPQHF.